The rows below give T cell receptor beta chains drawn from one sample of a study of blood T cell repertoires in COVID-19. Produced via immunoSEQ multiplex PCR; TCRdb's table is partial and in-frame only. In the table there are around 90,000 clones, 80% of which are singletons. Specimen: peripheral blood. The source of these receptors is a human donor in a cohort sampled during active COVID-19. Each CDR3 is given with its conserved first and last residue. The D gene is left open where the match is weak. Clone size, where shown, is once, few, many, or a class for clones that have expanded.

cdr3_aa cdr3_nt clone_size j_call d_call v_call
CASRTQGIANEKLFF TGTGCCAGCAGAACACAGGGAATCGCTAATGAAAAACTGTTTTTT - TRBJ1-4 - TRBV2
CATSRSASGTGELFF TGTGCCACCAGCAGATCTGCATCGGGCACCGGGGAGCTGTTTTTT - TRBJ2-2 - TRBV15
CASSSLLRKGAFF TGTGCCAGCAGCTCATTGCTCAGGAAGGGGGCTTTCTTT - TRBJ1-1 - TRBV5-5
CASSLRGDRTYSYTF TGTGCCAGCAGCTTACGAGGAGACAGGACGTATAGCTACACCTTC once TRBJ1-2 - TRBV7-8
CAISVGLAGTSGANVLTF TGTGCCATCAGTGTAGGACTAGCGGGCACCTCTGGGGCCAACGTCCTGACTTTC - TRBJ2-6 TRBD2 TRBV10-3
CAWTQGVSTEAFF TGTGCCTGGACCCAGGGGGTATCGACTGAAGCTTTCTTT - TRBJ1-1 TRBD1 TRBV30
CAWRGQGSTQPQHF TGTGCCTGGAGAGGACAGGGAAGTACTCAGCCCCAGCATTTT - TRBJ1-5 TRBD1 TRBV30
CSARRLGEQFF TGCAGTGCTCGGAGACTCGGTGAGCAGTTCTTC - TRBJ2-1 - TRBV20-1
CASSEPGHRAIRQYF TGTGCCAGCAGCGAACCGGGACACCGGGCGATACGGCAGTACTTC - TRBJ2-7 - TRBV5-6
CASRDRSGQPQHF TGCGCCAGCAGGGACAGGTCGGGGCAGCCCCAGCATTTT - TRBJ1-5 TRBD1 TRBV10-2
CASSLLAGDTGELFF TGCGCCAGCAGTCTACTAGCGGGAGACACCGGGGAGCTGTTTTTT - TRBJ2-2 TRBD2 TRBV10-2
CASRRVLETQYF TGTGCCAGCCGTCGGGTTCTGGAGACCCAGTACTTC - TRBJ2-5 - TRBV6-5
CASSIDLGAQGQPQHF TGTGCCAGTAGTATAGATCTGGGGGCCCAGGGTCAGCCCCAGCATTTT - TRBJ1-5 - TRBV19
CASSMGLAYEQYF TGTGCCAGCTCAATGGGACTAGCCTACGAGCAGTACTTC - TRBJ2-7 TRBD2 TRBV18
CASSLVDRGPYEQYF TGCGCCAGCAGCTTGGTCGACAGGGGTCCCTACGAGCAGTACTTC - TRBJ2-7 TRBD1 TRBV5-1
CASSQEGGVDTIYF TGTGCCAGCAGCCAAGAAGGAGGGGTGGACACCATATATTTT - TRBJ1-3 - TRBV3-1/TRBV3-2
CASSTLQGEYGQYF TGTGCCAGCAGCACCTTACAGGGGGAATACGGGCAGTACTTC once TRBJ2-7 TRBD1 TRBV7-9
CASRLPGGTQPQHF TGTGCCAGCAGACTCCCAGGGGGCACTCAGCCCCAGCATTTT - TRBJ1-5 TRBD1 TRBV28
CASSPQGAGELFF TGTGCCAGCAGTCCTCAGGGGGCCGGGGAGCTGTTTTTT - TRBJ2-2 TRBD1 TRBV27
CASITEAFF TGTGCCAGTATAACTGAAGCTTTCTTT - TRBJ1-1 - TRBV19
CASSFTENTEAFF TGCGCCAGCAGCTTCACAGAGAACACTGAAGCTTTCTTT few TRBJ1-1 - TRBV5-1
CAFHGTAQETQYF TGTGCCTTTCACGGGACAGCACAAGAGACCCAGTACTTC - TRBJ2-5 TRBD1 TRBV2
CASSITSGESYEQYF TGTGCCAGTAGTATAACTAGCGGGGAATCCTACGAGCAGTACTTC - TRBJ2-7 TRBD2 TRBV19
CASSAQGGGYGYTF TGCGCCAGCAGCGCCCAAGGGGGCGGCTATGGCTACACCTTC - TRBJ1-2 TRBD1 TRBV5-1
CASTPTGGRANEKLFF TGCGCCAGCACCCCGACAGGGGGACGTGCTAATGAAAAACTGTTTTTT - TRBJ1-4 TRBD1 TRBV5-1
CASTLDRFSYEQYF TGTGCCAGCACTTTGGACAGGTTCTCCTACGAGCAGTACTTC few TRBJ2-7 TRBD1 TRBV6-5
CASTQNSNQPQHF TGTGCCAGCACCCAGAATAGCAATCAGCCCCAGCATTTT - TRBJ1-5 - TRBV28
CASSQGRRETQYF TGTGCCAGCAGCCAGGGGCGCAGAGAGACCCAGTACTTC once TRBJ2-5 - TRBV3-1/TRBV3-2
CASSPTGNYEQYF TGTGCCAGCAGCCCAACAGGGAACTACGAGCAGTACTTC once TRBJ2-7 - TRBV5-4
CASSLTTEEKLFF TGTGCCAGCAGCTTGACTACAGAGGAAAAACTGTTTTTT - TRBJ1-4 - TRBV7-9
CASSIDSPSGMEGTDYGYTF TGTGCCAGTAGTATAGATTCCCCCTCGGGGATGGAGGGTACGGACTATGGCTACACCTTC - TRBJ1-2 - TRBV19
CASSYRPGQIYEQYF TGTGCCAGCAGTTACCGCCCGGGACAGATATACGAGCAGTACTTC - TRBJ2-7 TRBD1 TRBV27
CASSVEQGREQFF TGTGCCAGCAGTGTCGAACAGGGGAGGGAGCAGTTCTTC - TRBJ2-1 - TRBV12-3/TRBV12-4
CASKGGEGYTF TGTGCCAGCAAGGGAGGAGAGGGCTACACCTTC few TRBJ1-2 - TRBV4-2
CASRGTGGNEKLFF TGTGCCAGCAGAGGGACAGGGGGTAATGAAAAACTGTTTTTT - TRBJ1-4 TRBD1 TRBV6-5
CASSAQRRSGANVLTF TGTGCCAGCAGCGCCCAGCGTCGCTCTGGGGCCAACGTCCTGACTTTC - TRBJ2-6 - TRBV9
CASQGGVLGEQYF TGTGCCAGCCAAGGAGGAGTACTGGGCGAGCAGTACTTC - TRBJ2-7 - TRBV6-5
CASSGTGDNQPQHF TGTGCCAGCAGTGGGACAGGGGACAATCAGCCCCAGCATTTT - TRBJ1-5 TRBD1 TRBV28